This record looks at one T cell receptor (beta chain) sequence and its context. Its antigen remains unidentified. This specimen comes from a study of OX40 agonist ivuxolimab in advanced cancers. For the study at large: While on treatment, patients had intravenous ivuxolimab at 0.01 to 10 mg/kg every 2 weeks. Treatment received earlier with anti-PD-1, anti-PD-L1 or anti-CTLA-4 agents was allowed, and over 30% had some. Partial responses were recorded for three patients, including one with hepatocellular carcinoma and two with cutaneous melanoma. Notes on the study in general: Low clonal expansion, among the lowest seen, marked partial responders at 0.1-3.0 mg/kg.

Generated by immunoSEQ multiplex PCR, the TCRdb table keeps only in-frame clones and is missing some. The sample yields roughly 96,000 clones, roughly four fifths seen once. Per germline, CDR1 MNHNS and CDR2 SASEGT. J gave up 7 bases and V 4 bases, and 5 bases lay outside the gene matches. CDR3 length: 14 residues. This specimen was CD4+ or CD8+ T cells sorted from blood, taken in a trial of the OX40 agonist ivuxolimab. This receptor was identified in an adult with an advanced solid tumor such as melanoma, head and neck, liver or kidney cancer. The gene calls are TRBV6-1 and TRBJ1-2; 11 positions match TRBD1. The CDR3 is CASSAGQGAGGYTF. The CDR3 DNA is TGTGCCAGCAGTGCAGGACAGGGGGCGGGTGGCTACACCTTC.